Sequencing of this T cell receptor beta chain was carried out in a study of blood T cells in healthy people across ages. This clonotype was observed a few times. For the second PCR, which ran for about 7 to 11 cycles, a sample-barcoded 5' primer and a J-beta primer mix were used. Each CDR3 protein is one row after TCRdb ran MiXCR on the 5' RACE reads. The data contain around 780,000 distinct CDR3 sequences, around 25% of them singletons. The data also belong to a second study, concerning T cells of mothers and their children.

Sequencing used blood. This clonotype was sampled from a boy younger than 18 in good health.

CDR3 in DNA: TGTGCCAGCAGTGAACCTCCTAGCAAGGCGCGGAACACTGAAGCTTTCTTT. It is translated as CASSEPPSKARNTEAFF. V and J are TRBV2 and TRBJ1-1; unclear D gene. Trimming shortened V by 2 bases and J by 1 base, and 17 bases separated the two germline ends. CDR1 and CDR2 from the germline V gene are SNHLY and FYNNEI. The CDR3 extends over 17 amino acids.